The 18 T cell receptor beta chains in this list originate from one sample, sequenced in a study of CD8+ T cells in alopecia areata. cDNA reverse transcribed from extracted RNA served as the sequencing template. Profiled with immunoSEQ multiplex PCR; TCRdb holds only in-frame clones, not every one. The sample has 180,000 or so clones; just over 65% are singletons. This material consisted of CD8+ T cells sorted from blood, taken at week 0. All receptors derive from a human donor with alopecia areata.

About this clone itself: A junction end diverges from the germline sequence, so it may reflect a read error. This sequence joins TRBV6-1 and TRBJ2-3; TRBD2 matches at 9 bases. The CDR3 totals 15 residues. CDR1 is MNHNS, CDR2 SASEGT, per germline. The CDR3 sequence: CASREAGGPTDTQYF. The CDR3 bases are TGTGCCAGCAGGGAAGCGGGGGGACCCACAGATACGCAGTATTTT.

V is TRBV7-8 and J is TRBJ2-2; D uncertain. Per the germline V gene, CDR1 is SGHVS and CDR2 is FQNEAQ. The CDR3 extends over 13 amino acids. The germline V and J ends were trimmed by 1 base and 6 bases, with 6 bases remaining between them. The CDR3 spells CASSLGSSGELFF. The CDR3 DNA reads TGTGCCAGCAGCTTAGGGAGTTCCGGGGAGCTGTTTTTT.

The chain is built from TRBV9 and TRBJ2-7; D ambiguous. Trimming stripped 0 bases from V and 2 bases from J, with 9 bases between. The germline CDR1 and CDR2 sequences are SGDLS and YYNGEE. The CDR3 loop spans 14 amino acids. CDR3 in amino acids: CASSVDGSPYEQYF. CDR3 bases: TGTGCCAGCAGCGTAGATGGGTCCCCCTACGAGCAGTACTTC.

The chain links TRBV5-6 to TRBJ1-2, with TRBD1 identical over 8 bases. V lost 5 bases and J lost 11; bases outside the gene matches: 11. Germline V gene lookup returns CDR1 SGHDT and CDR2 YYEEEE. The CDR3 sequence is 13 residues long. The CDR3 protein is CASSPGQGFRYTF. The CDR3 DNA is TGTGCCAGCAGTCCTGGACAGGGTTTTAGGTACACCTTC. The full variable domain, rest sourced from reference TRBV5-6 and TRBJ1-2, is DAGVTQSPTHLIKTRGQQVTLRCSPKSGHDTVSWYQQALGQGPQFIFQYYEEEERQRGNFPDRFSGHQFPNYSSELNVNALLLGDSALYLCASSPGQGFRYTFGSGTRLTVV.

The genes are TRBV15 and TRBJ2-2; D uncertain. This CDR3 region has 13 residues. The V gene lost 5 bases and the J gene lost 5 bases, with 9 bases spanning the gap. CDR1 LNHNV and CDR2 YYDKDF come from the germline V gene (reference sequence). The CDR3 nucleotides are TGTGCCACCAGCTCCCCGAGGACCGGGGAGCTGTTTTTT. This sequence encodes CATSSPRTGELFF. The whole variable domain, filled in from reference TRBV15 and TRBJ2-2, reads DAMVIQNPRYQVTQFGKPVTLSCSQTLNHNVMYWYQQKSSQAPKLLFHYYDKDFNNEADTPDNFQSRRPNTSFCFLDIRSPGLGDTAMYLCATSSPRTGELFFGEGSRLTVL.

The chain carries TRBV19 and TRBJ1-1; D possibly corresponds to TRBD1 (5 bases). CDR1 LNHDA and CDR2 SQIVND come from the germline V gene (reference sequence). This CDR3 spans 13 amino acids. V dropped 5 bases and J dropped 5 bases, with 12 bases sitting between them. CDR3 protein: CASSLNGGTEAFF. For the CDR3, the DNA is TGTGCCAGTAGTCTGAATGGGGGGACTGAAGCTTTCTTT.

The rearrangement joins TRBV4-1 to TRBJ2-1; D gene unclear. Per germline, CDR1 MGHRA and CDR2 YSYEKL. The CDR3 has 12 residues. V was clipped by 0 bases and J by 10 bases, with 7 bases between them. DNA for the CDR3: TGCGCCAGCAGCCAAGATTCACGCGAGCAGTTCTTC. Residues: CASSQDSREQFF.

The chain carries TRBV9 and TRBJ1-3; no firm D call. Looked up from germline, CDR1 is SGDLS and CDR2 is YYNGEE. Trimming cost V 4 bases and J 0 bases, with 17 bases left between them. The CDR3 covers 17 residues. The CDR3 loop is CASSPRASSSSGNTIYF. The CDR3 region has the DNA TGTGCCAGCAGCCCCCGGGCGTCTTCCTCCTCTGGAAACACCATATATTTT.

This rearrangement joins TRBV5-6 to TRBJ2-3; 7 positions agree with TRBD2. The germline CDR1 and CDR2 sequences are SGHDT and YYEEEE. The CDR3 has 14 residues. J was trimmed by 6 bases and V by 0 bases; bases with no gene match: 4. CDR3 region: CASSLGRGVDTQYF. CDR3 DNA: TGTGCCAGCAGCTTGGGCCGGGGGGTGGATACGCAGTATTTT. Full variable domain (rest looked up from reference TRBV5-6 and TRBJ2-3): DAGVTQSPTHLIKTRGQQVTLRCSPKSGHDTVSWYQQALGQGPQFIFQYYEEEERQRGNFPDRFSGHQFPNYSSELNVNALLLGDSALYLCASSLGRGVDTQYFGPGTRLTVL.

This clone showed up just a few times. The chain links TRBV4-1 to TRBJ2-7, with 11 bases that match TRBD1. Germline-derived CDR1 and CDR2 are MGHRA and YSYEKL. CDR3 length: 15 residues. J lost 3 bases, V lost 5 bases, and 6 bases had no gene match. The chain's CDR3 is CASSESGTGGYEQYF. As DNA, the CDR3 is TGCGCCAGCAGCGAGTCCGGGACAGGGGGCTACGAGCAGTACTTC.

The CDR3 reads CASSPGGEKLFF. CDR3 nucleotide sequence: TGTGCCAGCAGCCCAGGGGGCGAAAAACTGTTTTTT. This sequence joins TRBV9 and TRBJ1-4; TRBD1 matches at 8 bases. J lost 8 bases, V lost 4 bases, and 1 base had no gene match. Germline CDR1 reads SGDLS; CDR2 reads YYNGEE. The CDR3 sequence is 12 residues long.

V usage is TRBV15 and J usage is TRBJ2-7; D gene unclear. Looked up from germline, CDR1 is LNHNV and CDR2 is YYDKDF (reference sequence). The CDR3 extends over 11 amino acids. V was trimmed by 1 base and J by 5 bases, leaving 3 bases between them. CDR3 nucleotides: TGTGCCACCAGCAGAGGTAACGAGCAGTACTTC. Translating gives CATSRGNEQYF.

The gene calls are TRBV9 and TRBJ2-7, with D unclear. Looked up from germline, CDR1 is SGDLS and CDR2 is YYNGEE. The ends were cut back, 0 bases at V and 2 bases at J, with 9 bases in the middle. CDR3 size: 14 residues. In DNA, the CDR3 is TGTGCCAGCAGCGTAGGGAGCCAGGCCTACGAGCAGTACTTC. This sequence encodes CASSVGSQAYEQYF.

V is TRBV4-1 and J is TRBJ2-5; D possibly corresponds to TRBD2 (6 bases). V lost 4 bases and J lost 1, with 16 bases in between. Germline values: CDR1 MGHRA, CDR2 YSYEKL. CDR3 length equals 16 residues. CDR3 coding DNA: TGCGCCAGCAGCCCCGGGGGAAGGGGACGCCAAGAGACCCAGTACTTC. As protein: CASSPGGRGRQETQYF.

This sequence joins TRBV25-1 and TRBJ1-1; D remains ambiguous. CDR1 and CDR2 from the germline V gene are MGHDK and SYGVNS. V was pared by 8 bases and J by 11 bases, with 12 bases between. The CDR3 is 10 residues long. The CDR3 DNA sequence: TGTGCCAGCGGTTCTGGGGAGGCTTTCTTT. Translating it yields CASGSGEAFF.

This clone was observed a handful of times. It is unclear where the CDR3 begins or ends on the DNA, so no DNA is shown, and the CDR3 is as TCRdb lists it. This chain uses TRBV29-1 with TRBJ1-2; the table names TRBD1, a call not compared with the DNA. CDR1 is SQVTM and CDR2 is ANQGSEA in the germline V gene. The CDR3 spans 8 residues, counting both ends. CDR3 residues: CSVGQGTF.

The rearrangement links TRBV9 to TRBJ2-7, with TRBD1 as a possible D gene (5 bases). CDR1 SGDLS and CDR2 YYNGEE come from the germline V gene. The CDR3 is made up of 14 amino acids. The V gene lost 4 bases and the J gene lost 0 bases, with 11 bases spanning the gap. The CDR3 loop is CASSPQGSSYEQYF. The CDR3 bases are TGTGCCAGCAGCCCGCAGGGATCCTCCTACGAGCAGTACTTC.

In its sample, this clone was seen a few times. The CDR3 region is CASSMEGGSTDTQYF. The CDR3 DNA sequence: TGTGCCAGTAGTATGGAGGGGGGGTCGACAGATACGCAGTATTTT. The V gene is TRBV19, the J gene TRBJ2-3, with D possibly matching TRBD2 (7 bases). This CDR3 has 15 amino acids. Trimming stripped 3 bases from V and 3 bases from J, with 13 bases between. Germline loops: CDR1 LNHDA, CDR2 SQIVND (reference sequence).